The clone carrying this T cell receptor beta chain turned up a few times. Its antigen is still unknown. These data come from a study of T cell repertoires in cytomegalovirus infection. General study results and limits: The response measured ex vivo was dominated by TCR beta clonotypes (HLA-C-restricted and CMV-specific).

TCRdb recomputed calls from the reads with MiXCR, one row per CDR3 protein. The sample records around 800,000 distinct CDR3 sequences, around a third being singletons. The germline V gene has CDR1 MGHDK and CDR2 SYGVNS. The CDR3 is made up of 14 amino acids. Trimming removed 2 bases from V and 4 bases from J, with 9 bases in between. The TCR sequence derives from a human donor in good health (CMV status not recorded). Some clones in this sample may be carry-over from other donors' samples. This chain connects TRBV25-1 to TRBJ2-1; weak D call: TRBD2 (6 bases). The material sequenced was cultured CD8+ T cells from PBMCs, taken from culture after CMV antigen stimulation. The CDR3 DNA reads TGTGCCAGCAGTGAACCAGGGAGGTACAATGAGCAGTTCTTC. Translated: CASSEPGRYNEQFF.